Listed here are 18 T cell receptor beta chains from one sample, sequenced in a study of shared clonotypes between healthy human individuals. Sequencing used immunoSEQ multiplex PCR; TCRdb keeps in-frame clones, though not all of them. This repertoire shows 450,000 to 500,000 clones, less than 80% found once; its top ten account for over 10%. Sequenced sample: PBMCs. The receptors were sampled from a middle-aged woman in good health. Some clones in this sample may be carry-over from other donors' samples.

At least ten counts were recorded for this clone. The sample holds other DNA sequences that translate to the same CDR3. The chain has TRBV30 and TRBJ2-7, with 10 bases that match TRBD2. V shed 5 bases, J shed 6 bases, and the junction held 7 bases outside the gene matches. The CDR3 has 13 residues. CDR1 is GTSNPN, CDR2 SVGIG, per germline (reference sequence). The CDR3 here is CAWATSGSGEQYF. In DNA, the CDR3 is TGTGCCTGGGCGACTAGCGGGTCTGGCGAGCAGTACTTC.

V usage is TRBV19 and J usage is TRBJ1-2; no reliable D call. Germline assignment: CDR1 LNHDA and CDR2 SQIVND (reference sequence). V was cut by 0 bases and J by 7 bases, with 15 bases left in between. The CDR3 extends over 15 amino acids. CDR3 sequence: CASSIETLGSVGYTF. The CDR3 DNA reads TGTGCCAGTAGTATAGAGACGTTGGGGAGTGTTGGCTACACCTTC.

The V call is TRBV4-2, the J call TRBJ2-3, with 9 bases fitting TRBD2. From germline, CDR1 is LGHNA and CDR2 YNFKEQ. Unmatched junction bases numbered 5, after V lost 1 base and J lost 6 bases. The CDR3 consists of 15 residues. CDR3: CASSQAAGGSDTQYF. The CDR3 DNA follows: TGTGCCAGCAGCCAAGCTGCGGGAGGGTCGGATACGCAGTATTTT.

This clone was picked up a small number of times. The same CDR3 can be traced to other DNA sequences in this sample. V usage is TRBV29-1 and J usage is TRBJ2-5; the match to TRBD1 covers 8 bases. The germline CDR1 and CDR2 sequences are SQVTM and ANQGSEA. This CDR3 contains 12 residues. J was trimmed by 2 bases and V by 4 bases; bases with no gene match: 0. CDR3 protein: CSVGQGQETQYF. CDR3 in DNA: TGCAGCGTTGGACAGGGGCAAGAGACCCAGTACTTC. Variable domain in full (rest from reference TRBV29-1 and TRBJ2-5): SAVISQKPSRDICQRGTSLTIQCQVDSQVTMMFWYRQQPGQSLTLIATANQGSEATYESGFVIDKFPISRPNLTFSTLTVSNMSPEDSSIYLCSVGQGQETQYFGPGTRLLVL.

The rearrangement joins TRBV5-4 to TRBJ2-3; TRBD2 matches at 10 bases. CDR1 and CDR2 from the germline V gene are SGHNT and YYREEE (reference sequence). The CDR3 contains 16 residues. The J segment lost 0 bases and the V segment lost 4 bases, leaving 5 bases of the junction unmatched. This CDR3 reads CASSQAGGASTDTQYF. DNA for the CDR3: TGTGCCAGCAGCCAAGCGGGAGGGGCTAGCACAGATACGCAGTATTTT.

Of note for this clone: An end of the junction differs from the germline gene, which may be a read error. Other DNA sequences in this sample translate to the same CDR3. The V and J genes are TRBV29-1 and TRBJ1-2, with no clear D. Germline-derived CDR1 and CDR2 are SQVTM and ANQGSEA. CDR3 length equals 11 residues. CDR3 nucleotides: TGCAGCGAGTCCTCAAACTATGGTTACACCTTT. Translation gives CSESSNYGYTF.

V gene TRBV7-2 combines with J gene TRBJ2-7; possible D gene TRBD1, 5 bases. V was cut by 3 bases and J by 0 bases, with 9 bases left in between. This CDR3 has 14 residues. CDR1 is SGHTA, CDR2 FQGNSA, per germline. DNA of the CDR3: TGTGCCAGCAGCTTGGGGCCAAACTCCTACGAGCAGTACTTC. Protein sequence: CASSLGPNSYEQYF.

The V and J genes are TRBV28 and TRBJ1-1; TRBD1 agrees at 8 bases. CDR1 is MDHEN and CDR2 is SYDVKM in the germline V gene. The CDR3 extends over 14 amino acids. V dropped 6 bases and J dropped 5; count of bases not matched to a gene: 8. The CDR3 loop reads CASSPPGGWTEAFF. The CDR3, as DNA: TGTGCCAGCAGCCCCCCAGGGGGCTGGACTGAAGCTTTCTTT.

This clone was recorded a few times. The same CDR3 is also encoded by other DNA sequences in this sample. The chain links TRBV6-5 to TRBJ1-1; D call uncertain. This CDR3 has 13 amino acids. Germline-derived CDR1 and CDR2 are MNHEY and SVGAGI. V was cut by 0 bases and J by 1 base, with 3 bases left in between. The CDR3 sequence: CASSYSRNTEAFF. The CDR3 coding sequence is TGTGCCAGCAGTTACTCGAGGAACACTGAAGCTTTCTTT.

Comments on this clone: The same CDR3 also results from other DNA sequences found in this sample. This sequence joins TRBV19 and TRBJ2-7, with 11 nucleotides matching TRBD2. The V gene's germline CDR1 is LNHDA and CDR2 SQIVND (reference sequence). V lost 5 bases, J lost 0 bases, and 3 bases stayed unmatched. The CDR3 has 15 amino acids. The CDR3 coding sequence is TGTGCCAGTAGTGCCACTAGCGGGAGCTCCTACGAGCAGTACTTC. It encodes CASSATSGSSYEQYF.

On this clone itself: Other DNA sequences of this sample code for an identical CDR3. This chain links TRBV7-2 with TRBJ2-2; maybe TRBD1 (5 bases). With 1 base removed from V and 5 bases from J, the gap between germline ends came to 5 bases. From germline, CDR1 is SGHTA and CDR2 FQGNSA. This CDR3 is 13 amino acids long. CDR3 sequence reads: CASSLDRTGELFF. For the CDR3, the DNA is TGTGCCAGCAGCTTAGACAGGACCGGGGAGCTGTTTTTT.

The V call is TRBV2, the J call TRBJ2-2, with a possible D match to TRBD2 (7 bases). Germline V gene sequence: CDR1 SNHLY, CDR2 FYNNEI. The V gene lost 8 bases and the J gene lost 2 bases, with 12 bases spanning the gap. This CDR3 region has 14 residues. This CDR3 is CASRGAPNTGELFF. The CDR3 nucleotides are TGTGCCAGCCGGGGGGCTCCCAACACCGGGGAGCTGTTTTTT.

This chain links TRBV9 with TRBJ1-2; the D gene is possibly TRBD1 (6 bases). The germline V and J ends were trimmed by 0 bases and 4 bases, with 13 bases remaining between them. The CDR3 covers 15 residues. Per germline, CDR1 SGDLS and CDR2 YYNGEE. In DNA, the CDR3 is TGTGCCAGCAGCGTAGGAAGGGGGACGGCCTATGGCTACACCTTC. This encodes CASSVGRGTAYGYTF. The full variable domain, with the rest looked up from reference TRBV9 and TRBJ1-2, is DSGVTQTPKHLITATGQRVTLRCSPRSGDLSVYWYQQSLDQGLQFLIQYYNGEERAKGNILERFSAQQFPDLHSELNLSSLELGDSALYFCASSVGRGTAYGYTFGSGTRLTVV.

The genes are TRBV28 and TRBJ1-1, with a possible D match to TRBD1 (5 bases). This CDR3 contains 15 residues. Germline V CDR1 and CDR2: MDHEN, SYDVKM. Trimming stripped 3 bases from V and 4 bases from J, with 15 bases between. CDR3 nucleotide sequence: TGTGCCAGCAGTTTCTCTTTGTCGGGGACCACTGAAGCTTTCTTT. Translated: CASSFSLSGTTEAFF.

The J gene is TRBJ2-7, the V gene TRBV27; 10 nucleotides align to TRBD1. Trimming took 6 bases from V and 1 from J; bases not matched to a gene: 6. This CDR3 region has 15 residues. CDR1 is MNHEY and CDR2 is SMNVEV in the germline V gene (reference sequence). The CDR3 nucleotides read TGTGCCAGCAGGCTTCCGGGACAGGGGTCCTACGAGCAGTACTTC. This gives the protein CASRLPGQGSYEQYF.

The rearrangement links TRBV10-2 to TRBJ2-7; 11 bases are a match to TRBD2. This CDR3 is built from 16 residues. After removal of 3 bases from V and 1 base from J, the junction contained 5 bases not matched to a gene. Per germline, CDR1 WSHSY and CDR2 SAAADI. The CDR3 bases are TGCGCCAGCAGTGACCAACTAGCGGGGGTGTCCTACGAGCAGTACTTC. Protein product: CASSDQLAGVSYEQYF.

The chain uses TRBV28 and TRBJ2-1; D gene unclear. Germline CDR1 reads MDHEN; CDR2 reads SYDVKM. The CDR3 extends over 15 amino acids. The V gene lost 7 bases and the J gene lost 5 bases, with 18 bases spanning the gap. CDR3 amino acids: CASISVGSLNNEQFF. The CDR3, as DNA: TGTGCCAGCATTTCGGTGGGCAGCCTGAACAATGAGCAGTTCTTC.

The chain combines TRBV18 with TRBJ1-1; 7 bases align to TRBD1. The V segment lost 5 bases and the J segment 1 base; nucleotides outside the gene matches: 7. Germline V CDR1 and CDR2: KGHSH, LQKENI. The length of the CDR3 is 15 residues. The CDR3 DNA reads TGTGCCAGCTCAACAAACAGGGGTTCGAACACTGAAGCTTTCTTT. Translating it yields CASSTNRGSNTEAFF.